Given below is one T cell receptor beta chain in context. Its antigen remains undetermined. There are no base qualities to consult, and no much larger clone falls within one base. The CDR3 sequence holds 17 residues, the cysteine and phenylalanine included. Here the CDR3 DNA is all that survives: 51 bases in frame from base 1. Between the V and J ends, shortened by 1 base and 0 bases respectively, the junction contains 14 bases. From the germline V gene, CDR1 is SGHTA and CDR2 is FQGTGA. All of the isolated RNA was reverse transcribed with the High Capacity cDNA Reverse Transcription Kit, so expressed TCRB transcripts were sequenced. Deep immunoSEQ sequencing was applied to naive, central memory and regulatory T cell samples, giving an average of around 3.8 million total reads per sample. Sorted cells were lysed in RLT buffer, and RNA was extracted using DNase-treated RNeasy Micro or Mini kits according to cell number. Each cell subset was processed on its own to prevent cross-contamination, while patient and healthy donor samples were processed together. The immunoSEQ multiplex PCR was used to amplify TCRB sequences from cDNA, yielding 87-bp fragments that span the CDR3 region. Sequencing of the amplicons was done on the Illumina HiSeq platform. From the authors' description of their analysis: PCR bias was computationally corrected using synthetic template baselines, reads within Hamming distance 2 were collapsed, and singletons that could not be merged were discarded. Reads were aligned against IMGT to assign V, D and J genes, CDR3 length and insertions or deletions at six rearrangement sites. Clonotype counts were normalized to sorted cell number within each subset before computing true diversity and Gini coefficients with the tcR R package. The overlap coefficient, calculated on TCRB nucleotide sequences, was used to measure repertoire sharing. As a proxy for the pre-selection repertoire, out-of-frame TCRB sequences from naive cells were analyzed. TCRdb took over this immuneACCESS table, retaining in-frame rearrangements with V and J assigned. Such tables are incomplete; in checked studies, under half of the missing clones stem from an unresolved V gene, and the remainder is unexplained. V, J and clone size reflect that table, while D and trimming were determined from the DNA. This sample has roughly 380,000 clones in its table, and around a fifth of those were observed once. The ten largest clones add up to 0.044% of the sample.

A single peripheral blood draw of approximately 100 mL on average was collected from each donor into heparinised tubes. Naive, central memory, regulatory and stem cell-like memory CD4+ T cells were sorted on a BD FACSAria II using a panel including CD45RO, CCR7, CD25, CD127, CD95 and CD27. All sorted populations exceeded 95% purity. PBMCs were isolated immediately by Lymphoprep density gradient centrifugation and stained directly without culture. Samples were stained and sorted in pairs, with one healthy donor and one patient per experiment, so that batch effects were minimized. These data originate in a study of beta chain features in type 1 diabetes (dated by TCRdb to 2017 to 2018). Study-wide context: Mean age, gender distribution, total cell number and subset yield did not differ between patients and healthy donors. In the study, TCRB repertoires of sorted circulating CD4+ T cell subsets from recently diagnosed type 1 diabetes patients were compared with those of matched healthy donors. Whereas all 28 donors provided naive and central memory subsets, regulatory and stem cell-like memory subsets were isolated from just 8 patients and roughly 8 healthy donors. Across all samples, some 99 million sorted cells were examined, and cell number per subset correlated strongly with RNA yield. The full study reports these points: HLA sub-analyses involved small numbers of individuals, so any influence of HLA type on TCRB rearrangement remained unresolved. Fewer insertions and more nucleotide deletions at VDJ recombination sites were observed in patients with type 1 diabetes, implying thymic rearrangement abnormalities. Naive, central memory and regulatory TCRB repertoires appeared to be more alike among patients than among healthy donors. A moderate but significant shortening of TCRB CDR3 length was observed in type 1 diabetes patients in all four CD4+ subsets. Sequencing cDNA rather than genomic DNA could over-represent highly expressing activated cells, although activation and CD3 levels did not differ between groups. Shorter templates might have been favored by PCR, but patient and control samples were amplified and corrected together, so both groups would have been affected equally by any skew.

The origin of this receptor is a woman under 30 in good health. Recombination joined TRBV7-3 with TRBJ2-3, with TRBD1 perhaps the D gene, on 7 matching bases. The sample taken for sequencing was naive CD4+ T cells from blood. Reading the label with the study, this specimen's cell subset or site is: true naive CD4+ T cells. CDR3 protein: CASSLMQGGVSTDTQYF. Here is the DNA: TGTGCCAGCAGCTTAATGCAGGGGGGTGTTAGCACAGATACGCAGTATTTT.